This T cell receptor (beta chain) originates from a study of shared clonotypes between healthy human individuals. Study-level information: Each donor contributed plates that comprised three CD4 naive, three CD4 memory, two CD8 naive and one CD8 memory.

At the deep level, the assay was run. Sequencing used immunoSEQ multiplex PCR; TCRdb keeps in-frame clones, though not all of them. Here the sample spans 2 million to 2.5 million clones, around 95% being singletons. Those who donated, Caucasian adults without exception, all lived in Nashville, Tennessee. A CD45RA-negative memory subset and a CD45RA+ naive subset were separated from the CD4+ cells. The CDR3 totals 16 residues. V lost 3 bases, J lost 1 base, and 4 bases stayed unmatched. Germline V gives CDR1 SGHDT, CDR2 YYEEEE. Sequencing was carried out using naive CD4+ T cells sorted from blood. Specified subset: CD45RA+ positively selected. The gene calls are TRBV5-6 and TRBJ2-6; 7 nucleotides match TRBD2. The receptor was derived from a man in his late teens or twenties in good health. CDR3 nucleotides: TGTGCCAGCAGCTCCCCGGGAGGTTCTGGGGCCAACGTCCTGACTTTC. It codes for CASSSPGGSGANVLTF.